The 29 T cell receptor beta chains below all came from one sample that was sequenced in a study of blood T cell repertoires in COVID-19. Method: immunoSEQ multiplex PCR; TCRdb's copy keeps in-frame clones and lacks some. The sample comprises around 150,000 clones, 80% to 90% of which are singletons, and approximately 2.9% rests with the top ten. Sequenced sample: peripheral blood. These TCRs come from a man in his fifties or sixties with acute or convalescent COVID-19.

In its sample, this clone was seen a few times. The chain has TRBV10-3 and TRBJ1-6; D gene uncertain. The length of the CDR3 is 13 residues. V lost 4 bases, J lost 10 bases, and 11 bases lay in between. Germline CDR1 and CDR2: ENHRY and SYGVKD. The CDR3 DNA reads as TGTGCCATCAGTGCCAACGGGAACTCACCCCTCCACTTT. Translating gives CAISANGNSPLHF.

The V and J genes are TRBV29-1 and TRBJ1-1; D gene unclear. Trimming removed 7 bases from V and 5 bases from J, with 14 bases in between. This CDR3 region has 12 residues. Germline V gene sequence: CDR1 SQVTM, CDR2 ANQGSEA. Here the CDR3 reads CSATGRWTEAFF. The CDR3 DNA sequence: TGCAGCGCCACGGGAAGATGGACTGAAGCTTTCTTT.

The V call is TRBV4-1, the J call TRBJ2-7, with D possibly matching TRBD2 (6 bases). The ends were cut back, 4 bases at V and 6 bases at J, with 19 bases in the middle. Germline V gives CDR1 MGHRA, CDR2 YSYEKL. The CDR3 totals 15 residues. CDR3 nucleotide sequence: TGCGCCAGCAGCCGGGGGAGCGGGCCGCCGGTCGAGCAGTACTTC. It codes for CASSRGSGPPVEQYF.

The rearrangement joins TRBV21-1 to TRBJ2-5; the table's D call of TRBD2 was not tested on the DNA. TRBV21-1 is reported as a pseudogene. This CDR3 is built from 16 residues. The CDR3 DNA follows: TGTGCCAGCAGCAGCCAACATAGCGGGGTCTGGGAGACCCAGTACTTC. Its protein product is CASSSQHSGVWETQYF.

The rearrangement uses TRBV6-5 and TRBJ2-1; 7 nucleotides match TRBD1. The V segment lost 8 bases and the J segment 4 bases; nucleotides outside the gene matches: 8. The germline V gene encodes CDR1 MNHEY and CDR2 SVGAGI. The CDR3 extends over 14 amino acids. The CDR3, as DNA: TGTGCCAGCCAGTTAACGGGACAGTACAATGAGCAGTTCTTC. This sequence encodes CASQLTGQYNEQFF.

J is TRBJ2-3 and V is TRBV3-1 (or the pseudogene TRBV3-2); the D gene is possibly TRBD2 (6 bases). Germline loops: CDR1 LGHDT, CDR2 YNNKEL (reference sequence). This CDR3 contains 14 residues. Trimming stripped 4 bases from V and 1 base from J, with 9 bases between. CDR3 sequence (DNA): TGTGCCAGCAGCCGGACTACCCGCACAGATACGCAGTATTTT. Translation gives CASSRTTRTDTQYF.

This clone was picked up one time. The chain combines TRBV29-1 with TRBJ2-1; TRBD1 agrees at 7 bases. V shed 7 bases and J 7 bases; nucleotides not matched to a gene: 13. Germline CDR1 SQVTM, CDR2 ANQGSEA. The CDR3 loop spans 14 amino acids. For the CDR3, the DNA is TGCAGCGCATCTCGGGCAGGGGGTGTTAATGAGCAGTTCTTC. Translation gives CSASRAGGVNEQFF.

The chain employs TRBV24-1 and TRBJ1-5, with 7 bases lining up with TRBD1. In germline, CDR1 is KGHDR, CDR2 SFDVKD. V lost 6 bases and J lost 1; bases outside the gene matches: 8. The CDR3 spans 16 residues. CDR3 residues: CATSQGVGGSNQPQHF. CDR3 sequence (DNA): TGTGCCACCAGTCAGGGGGTCGGTGGGAGCAATCAGCCCCAGCATTTT.

The chain carries TRBV10-2 and TRBJ1-6, with TRBD1 matching over 7 bases. V shed 5 bases and J 6 bases; nucleotides not matched to a gene: 4. This CDR3 has 14 residues. Per the germline V gene, CDR1 is WSHSY and CDR2 is SAAADI. CDR3 DNA sequence: TGCGCCAGCAGTCCTGACAGGGCTAATTCACCCCTCCACTTT. Protein sequence: CASSPDRANSPLHF.

V is TRBV6-4 and J is TRBJ1-2; D is perhaps TRBD1 (5 bases). CDR3 length equals 15 residues. CDR1 and CDR2 from the germline V gene are MRHNA and SNTAGT. The V gene lost 5 bases and the J gene lost 4 bases, with 17 bases spanning the gap. CDR3 in DNA: TGTGCCAGCAGTCACGACCCCACAGGTTCCTATGGCTACACCTTC. Translation gives CASSHDPTGSYGYTF.

The chain is built from TRBV18 and TRBJ1-3; perhaps TRBD1 as D (6 bases). The CDR3 consists of 15 residues. Trimming pared 5 bases from V and 2 bases from J, leaving 13 bases between. Germline CDR1 and CDR2: KGHSH and LQKENI. DNA for the CDR3: TGTGCCAGCTCAGGCAAAACAGGGCCTGGAAACACCATATATTTT. Translation: CASSGKTGPGNTIYF.

The chain couples TRBV7-9 to TRBJ1-4; 8 nucleotides agree with TRBD1. Looked up from germline, CDR1 is SEHNR and CDR2 is FQNEAQ (reference sequence). The CDR3 spans 13 residues. Trimming cost V 3 bases and J 15 bases; bases outside gene matches: 9. The CDR3 here is CASSLDETGEVFF. The CDR3 DNA reads as TGTGCCAGCAGCTTGGACGAGACAGGGGAGGTGTTTTTT.

The genes are TRBV4-1 and TRBJ2-7, with D maybe TRBD2 (6 bases). There are 14 residues in the CDR3. The germline V gene has CDR1 MGHRA and CDR2 YSYEKL. The V gene lost 4 bases and the J gene lost 3 bases, with 13 bases spanning the gap. CDR3 DNA sequence: TGCGCCAGCAGCCTTGTCCCGGGACTCTACGAGCAGTACTTC. It yields the protein CASSLVPGLYEQYF.

The CDR3 DNA follows: TGTGCCAGCAGCGTTCAGGGAAGGACCGAAAAACTGTTTTTT. As protein: CASSVQGRTEKLFF. This chain connects TRBV9 to TRBJ1-4; a possible D gene is TRBD1 (5 bases). From germline, CDR1 is SGDLS and CDR2 YYNGEE. V lost 2 bases to trimming and J lost 8 bases, with 13 bases between them. This CDR3 has 14 amino acids.

This clone was found once. V and J are TRBV9 and TRBJ1-1, with TRBD1 as a possible D gene (6 bases). Trimming cost V 0 bases and J 5 bases, with 11 bases left between them. The length of the CDR3 is 14 residues. Germline-derived CDR1 and CDR2 are SGDLS and YYNGEE. The CDR3 DNA follows: TGTGCCAGCAGCGTAGAAACAGGGAGAACTGAAGCTTTCTTT. It specifies CASSVETGRTEAFF.

The chain employs TRBV10-3 and TRBJ1-2, with D hard to call. Germline V gives CDR1 ENHRY, CDR2 SYGVKD. This CDR3 comprises 16 residues. Trimming took off 3 bases at V and 5 bases at J, with 19 bases between the two ends. Written as DNA, the CDR3 is TGTGCCATCAGTGAATACGGAGTGGCGGATAGTTATGGCTACACCTTC. The encoded protein is CAISEYGVADSYGYTF.

The chain combines TRBV11-2 with TRBJ1-6; 10 positions match TRBD1. V shed 5 bases and J 8 bases; nucleotides not matched to a gene: 9. Looked up from germline, CDR1 is SGHAT and CDR2 is FQNNGV. The CDR3 length is 16 residues. In nucleotides, the CDR3 is TGTGCCAGCAGCCTGAGGGGCGGACAGGGGGATTCACCCCTCCACTTT. This sequence encodes CASSLRGGQGDSPLHF.

The V call is TRBV9, the J call TRBJ1-5; the D is unclear. CDR1 SGDLS and CDR2 YYNGEE come from the germline V gene. This CDR3 has 15 amino acids. Trimming removed 4 bases from V and 4 bases from J, with 15 bases in between. The CDR3 loop is CASSPSGGRNQPQHF. The CDR3 DNA sequence: TGTGCCAGCAGCCCCAGTGGCGGTAGGAATCAGCCCCAGCATTTT.

The chain carries TRBV6-5 and TRBJ1-6; TRBD1 matches at 8 bases. The junction had 3 bases not matched to a gene; V was cut back by 6 bases and J by 5 bases. The CDR3 is made up of 14 amino acids. Germline values: CDR1 MNHEY, CDR2 SVGAGI. This CDR3 reads CASRVTGDNSPLHF. CDR3 bases: TGTGCCAGCAGAGTGACAGGGGATAATTCACCCCTCCACTTT.

CDR3 in amino acids: CASIMERGRPDTQYF. Here the CDR3 DNA reads TGTGCCAGCATTATGGAGCGGGGACGTCCTGATACGCAGTATTTT. The rearrangement links TRBV2 to TRBJ2-3; TRBD2 matches 7 bases. Trimming cost V 7 bases and J 6 bases; bases outside gene matches: 13. In germline, CDR1 is SNHLY, CDR2 FYNNEI. CDR3 length: 15 amino acids. The variable domain in full, with the rest retrieved from reference TRBV2 and TRBJ2-3, is EPEVTQTPSHQVTQMGQEVILRCVPISNHLYFYWYRQILGQKVEFLVSFYNNEISEKSEIFDDQFSVERPDGSNFTLKIRSTKLEDSAMYFCASIMERGRPDTQYFGPGTRLTVL.

The CDR3 nucleotides read TGCGCCAGCAGCTTGGACTCCCCCACAGATACGCAGTATTTT. The encoded protein is CASSLDSPTDTQYF. The genes are TRBV5-1 and TRBJ2-3; D is uncertain. The CDR3 is made up of 14 amino acids. Looked up from germline, CDR1 is SGHRS and CDR2 is YFSETQ. Trimming shortened V by 0 bases and J by 2 bases, and 7 bases separated the two germline ends.

J is TRBJ2-7 and V is TRBV5-8, with a possible D match to TRBD1 (7 bases). Germline CDR1 reads SGHTS; CDR2 reads YDEGEE. This CDR3 has 14 residues. CDR3 coding DNA: TGTGCTTCCGAGGCGGGACAGATATCCTACGAGCAGTACTTC. This translates into CASEAGQISYEQYF.

The chain recombines TRBV24-1 with TRBJ2-3; TRBD2 might be the D (7 bases). Germline lookup yields CDR1 KGHDR and CDR2 SFDVKD. The CDR3 extends over 15 amino acids. Trimming pared 8 bases from V and 4 bases from J, leaving 18 bases between. In DNA, the CDR3 is TGTGCCACCACCGACGGAGGGGGGGGAGCAGATACGCAGTATTTT. This codes for CATTDGGGGADTQYF.

This rearrangement joins TRBV28 to TRBJ2-2; D perhaps matches TRBD2 (5 bases). CDR3 size: 14 residues. Trimming shortened V by 1 base and J by 7 bases, and 10 bases separated the two germline ends. CDR1 MDHEN and CDR2 SYDVKM come from the germline V gene. The CDR3 protein is CASSLSGRGGELFF. The CDR3 bases are TGTGCCAGCAGTTTATCTGGGAGAGGCGGGGAGCTGTTTTTT.

The V and J genes are TRBV2 and TRBJ1-4, with D tentatively TRBD1 (5 bases). Germline V CDR1 and CDR2: SNHLY, FYNNEI. CDR3 length: 14 amino acids. V was pared by 6 bases and J by 5 bases, with 13 bases between. The CDR3 spells CASRGLRENEKLFF. The CDR3 nucleotides read TGTGCCAGCAGGGGACTGCGGGAGAATGAAAAACTGTTTTTT.

This rearrangement joins TRBV19 to TRBJ2-7; 12 bases agree with TRBD2. This CDR3 has 15 amino acids. With 5 bases clipped from V and 2 bases from J, the junction kept 4 bases outside the gene matches. Germline V gene lookup returns CDR1 LNHDA and CDR2 SQIVND (reference sequence). The CDR3 nucleotides are TGTGCCAGTAGTCGGACTAGCGGGGAAACCTACGAGCAGTACTTC. This encodes CASSRTSGETYEQYF.

This clone was seen only a few times. This chain links TRBV27 with TRBJ1-2, with D unresolved. The CDR3 has 17 amino acids. Per germline, CDR1 MNHEY and CDR2 SMNVEV (reference sequence). V was clipped by 1 base and J by 0 bases, with 15 bases between them. The CDR3 nucleotides read TGTGCCAGCAGTTTATACGGTTACTTCAACTCTAACTATGGCTACACCTTC. Translation: CASSLYGYFNSNYGYTF.

The chain combines TRBV9 with TRBJ2-2; unclear D gene. V lost 4 bases to trimming and J lost 7 bases, with 11 bases between them. Germline CDR1 SGDLS, CDR2 YYNGEE. This CDR3 has 13 amino acids. CDR3 protein: CASSSRPGGELFF. DNA of the CDR3: TGTGCCAGCAGCTCCAGACCGGGCGGGGAGCTGTTTTTT.

The V and J genes are TRBV7-2 and TRBJ2-1; 14 bases agree with TRBD2. The germline CDR1 and CDR2 sequences are SGHTA and FQGNSA. The CDR3 is 15 amino acids. J gave up 9 bases and V 3 bases, and 4 bases lay outside the gene matches. Here the CDR3 reads CASSFGLAGGFEQFF. DNA of the CDR3: TGTGCCAGCAGCTTCGGACTAGCGGGGGGATTTGAGCAGTTCTTC.